This entry lists 2 T cell receptor beta chains sequenced from one sample in a study of immune evolution from preneoplasia to lung adenocarcinoma. Produced via immunoSEQ multiplex PCR; TCRdb's table is partial and in-frame only. This sample yields under 7,000 clones, of which approximately 73% are seen a single time; approximately 9.4% belongs to the top ten. The source material was FFPE lung adenocarcinoma in situ tissue. The receptors were sampled from a donor aged 70 or over with lung adenocarcinoma.

There are a few counts of this clone. This rearrangement joins TRBV14 to TRBJ2-7; TRBD2 agrees at 10 bases. V lost 3 bases and J lost 4; bases outside the gene matches: 3. The CDR3 sequence is 14 residues long. Per the germline V gene, CDR1 is SGHDN and CDR2 is FVKESK. CDR3 bases: TGTGCCAGCAGCCACGGACTAGCGGCGTACGAGCAGTACTTC. The encoded protein is CASSHGLAAYEQYF.

The V call is TRBV7-2, the J call TRBJ2-1; weak D call: TRBD2 (6 bases). The CDR3 length is 15 residues. Germline assignment: CDR1 SGHTA and CDR2 FQGNSA. Trimming stripped 4 bases from V and 9 bases from J, with 19 bases between. As DNA, the CDR3 is TGTGCCAGCAGCTCTCTAGCGTGGTGGATTGGTGAGCAGTTCTTC. Translating gives CASSSLAWWIGEQFF.